The 4 T cell receptor beta chains in this list originate from one sample, sequenced in a study of regulatory T cells in long-lasting Graves disease. Time point described: persistent/refractory GD, antithyroid drugs over 5 years with positive TRAb. TCR sequences were obtained from RNA taken from PBMCs. The TCR beta library used iRepertoire HTBI primers with Arm-PCR amplification of CDR3. TCRdb redid the calling of the multiplex PCR reads with MiXCR, one entry per CDR3 protein. The table includes 300,000 to 350,000 distinct CDR3 sequences, about 20% detected once. The sample in question was peripheral blood mononuclear cells (PBMCs), obtained when the disease was refractory, from a patient treated with antithyroid drugs. All receptors derive from a female donor with Graves disease.

This clonotype was found once. A much larger clone differs by one base, so this may be a read error. This rearrangement joins TRBV6-6 to TRBJ2-7; D is undetermined. The V gene's germline CDR1 is MNHNY and CDR2 SVGAGI (reference sequence). The ends were cut back, 0 bases at V and 1 base at J, with 7 bases in the middle. This CDR3 spans 14 amino acids. This chain's CDR3 is CASSYSIFSYEQYF. The CDR3 region has the DNA TGTGCCAGCAGTTACTCGATCTTTTCCTACGAGCAGTACTTC.

V and J are TRBV5-6 and TRBJ1-2, with D possibly being TRBD1 (6 bases). The CDR3 totals 16 residues. V lost 0 bases, J lost 7 bases, and 19 bases lay in between. Germline CDR1 and CDR2: SGHDT and YYEEEE. The CDR3 reads CASSLGAVGGPGGYTF. The CDR3 DNA is TGTGCCAGCAGCTTGGGGGCTGTCGGGGGGCCGGGTGGCTACACCTTC.

This chain uses TRBV2 with TRBJ2-1, with D possibly matching TRBD2 (5 bases). V was clipped by 4 bases and J by 12 bases, with 7 bases between them. The CDR3 is 10 residues long. Germline V gives CDR1 SNHLY, CDR2 FYNNEI. The CDR3 sequence is CASSGGGQFF. Written as DNA, the CDR3 is TGTGCCAGCAGTGGAGGAGGGCAGTTCTTC.

This clonotype was seen ten or more times. The J gene is TRBJ1-2, the V gene TRBV14; tentatively, D is TRBD1 (6 bases). The CDR3 extends over 15 amino acids. Germline CDR1 reads SGHDN; CDR2 reads FVKESK. Trimming cost V 0 bases and J 6 bases, with 14 bases left between them. The CDR3 nucleotides are TGTGCCAGCAGCCAAGAGGGGAGTGCAGGGGATGGCTACACCTTC. Translation gives CASSQEGSAGDGYTF.